This TCR beta chain was observed in a study of regulatory T cells in long-lasting Graves disease (dated by TCRdb to about 2021). Broadly, across the study: Antithyroid drugs had been taken for less than 3 months by newly diagnosed Graves' disease patients. Patients with persistent Graves' disease were compared with patients with newly diagnosed Graves' disease using TCR sequencing and RNA sequencing of peripheral blood. TCR sequencing covered some 13 persistent and some 20 newly diagnosed Graves' disease patients, around 35 samples in total. The study was conducted in China and was registered as a clinical trial. Paper-wide results and their limitations: The authors acknowledged the small sample size as a limitation that may reduce accuracy. Only peripheral blood was studied, because thyroid tissue, the primary lesion, was inaccessible. Sequencing and analysis were limited to the TCR beta chain. A larger number of public clonotypes was shared among persistent patients (around 3,000) than among newly diagnosed patients (approximately 930). Lower TCR Shannon entropy and fewer highly expanded clones were observed in persistent Graves' disease patients than in newly diagnosed patients, which suggested clonal expansion.

The protocol used for the library was multiplex PCR. TCRdb lists the instrument as Illumina HiSeq 4000. CDR3 regions were amplified by Arm-PCR with iRepertoire HTBI primers to construct TCR beta libraries. Before sequencing, the PCR products underwent gel purification. In the authors' own workflow: Gene usage analysis of CDR3 amino acid clonotypes used the 60 to 75 TRBV and 14 to 15 TRBJ segments found across samples. COPE and FqMerger were used to merge the filtered high-quality paired reads into contigs. BLAST was used to align contigs to IMGT TRBV, TRBD and TRBJ reference genes, with CDR3 defined following IMGT. Any clonotype with a frequency above 0.1% was counted as a highly expanded clone. Repertoire diversity was measured by Shannon entropy, and V-J evenness by the Gini coefficient. Public clonotypes were defined as clonotypes shared by more than one individual. The public reads were reanalyzed by TCRdb: fastp trimming at Q25, MiXCR alignment, in-frame beta chains only. For every CDR3 protein sequence, its rows merge into one entry that carries the most common genes and DNA. The V and J calls and clone size are TCRdb's, not the authors'. This sample has about 620,000 distinct CDR3 sequences in its table, and approximately 15% of those were observed once. The ten largest clones represent about 20% of the sample.

This clonotype showed up just a few times. Its specific antigen is unknown. No base quality values were provided; no much bigger clone lies one nucleotide off. Interpreted using the paper, the time point label stands for: newly diagnosed GD, antithyroid drugs for less than 3 months. For both TCR sequencing and RNA sequencing, RNA was extracted from PBMCs using TRIzol. The diagnosis of Graves' disease followed American Thyroid Association guidelines. Patients were recruited from an endocrinology department in Xi'an, China. Each patient gave roughly 10 milliliters of peripheral blood, collected in an EDTA anticoagulant tube. Ficoll Paque Plus density gradient separation was used to isolate PBMCs, and no further T cell sorting was performed. RNA quality was checked with an Agilent 2100 Bioanalyzer and agarose gel, and concentration with a NanoDrop 2000. The same data also went into a second study, on T cells in Graves' hyperthyroidism and ophthalmopathy. From the second report: A patient counted as having stable Graves' hyperthyroidism if no progression to ophthalmopathy occurred over 18 months of follow-up. Hyperthyroidism patients were newly diagnosed, had a disease duration of under 2 months, and were aged 18 to 65 years. The study excluded patients with uncontrolled infections, other autoimmune diseases, pregnancy or lactation. Clinical symptoms, serum thyroxine and TRAb, thyroid ultrasound, and orbital computed tomography formed the basis for the diagnoses. A first-round RT-PCR of the TCR CDR3 used the HTBI primer set with the Qiagen OneStep RT-PCR kit. Blood samples also contained most of the expanded thyroid clonotypes (frequency above 0.001), which suggests that blood repertoires may reflect thyroid immune responses. Ophthalmopathy was separated from stable hyperthyroidism by a 13 V-J signature model, with around 90% sensitivity and roughly 84% specificity obtained in cross-validation and 80%/75% obtained in testing. In validation, progression to ophthalmopathy was predicted by the model with 65% to 71% sensitivity and nearly 75% specificity, a median of about 6.4 months before onset. To identify distinguishing TCR V-J signatures, a discovery cohort of about 100 patients was used, comprising 40 to 45 with Graves' ophthalmopathy and 57 with stable Graves' hyperthyroidism. An independent validation cohort of 18 to 20 hyperthyroidism patients and about 15 patients who later progressed to ophthalmopathy tested prospective prediction of ophthalmopathy. The 80 to 100 discovery patients were randomly divided into training and test sets at a 7:3 ratio. In six Graves' hyperthyroidism patients, the study also compared T-cell repertoires from thyroid tissue with T-cell repertoires from blood. After sampling, hyperthyroidism patients received methimazole starting at 30 mg daily, and ophthalmopathy patients received high-dose intravenous methylprednisolone. Libraries were constructed in a second round of multiplex PCR, after which size selection and purification were carried out. Paired-end sequencing of the libraries was performed with 100 bp reads on an Illumina HiSeq2000. Raw data were processed with SOAPnuke, discarding reads with adapters, uncalled bases, mean Phred below 15, or no exact constant-primer or identifier match. COPE v1.2.5 was used to merge high-quality paired reads, and clonotypes were defined as unique nucleotide sequences. MiTCR v1.1 was used to align clonotypes to the IMGT TRBV, TRBD and TRBJ reference segments. The analysis included only V-J combinations with a frequency above 0.0001, which together covered 99% to 99.2% of the repertoires. A TCS score was defined as the ratio of F50 (clonal expansion) to E x V (chaos), with BLOSUM62-based TCRdist applied between CDR3 peptides within each V-J. Welch's t-statistics and random forest reduced fewer than 600 V-J features to 13, which were used in a naive Bayes classifier (R e1071). Sample size was not statistically predetermined, and investigators were not blinded to group allocation. TCR Vbeta CDR3 sequencing of 135 peripheral blood samples (over 40 ophthalmopathy, 75 hyperthyroidism and approximately 17 progressor patients) is reported in the paper.

This receptor was identified in a woman aged 25 to 45 with Graves disease. Donor details come from another sample of the same person, matched by shared clones. The sample in question was peripheral blood mononuclear cells (PBMCs), obtained at new diagnosis, from a patient treated with antithyroid drugs.

The sequenced DNA is TGTGCCTGCCTCGTAGCCCGCGAGCAGTACTTC. The resulting protein is CACLVAREQYF. In this chain, TRBV30 is recombined with TRBJ2-7; the D gene assignment is ambiguous. The CDR3 runs 11 amino acids, cysteine and phenylalanine included. Solely the CDR3 DNA is kept, with 33 bases framed from the first base. From the germline V gene (reference sequence), CDR1 is GTSNPN and CDR2 is SVGIG. The trim is 6 bases for V and 6 bases for J, with a gap of 12 bases between the germline ends. The reference TRBV30 and TRBJ2-7 proteins fill in what lies around the CDR3, so the full variable domain reads SQTIHQWPATLVQPVGSPLSLECTVEGTSNPNLYWYRQAAGRGLQLLFYSVGIGQISSEVPQNLSASRPQDRQFILSSKKLLLSDSGFYLCACLVAREQYFGPGTRLTVT.